The clone carrying this TCR beta chain appeared many times. The sample belongs to a study of early T cells in non-severe SARS-CoV-2 infection. Background on the study: Sequencing of unsorted whole blood was done on bulk RNA, leaving chains unpaired.

The CDR3 has 15 residues. V was clipped by 0 bases and J by 10 bases, with 16 bases between them. Germline V gene sequence: CDR1 LGHNA, CDR2 YSLEER. TCRdb re-called the 5' RACE reads with MiXCR, one entry per CDR3 protein. In the table there are tens of thousands of distinct CDR3 sequences, under 5.5% of which are singletons. The origin of this receptor is an adult who was a healthcare worker with PCR-confirmed SARS-CoV-2 infection or an uninfected control (not recorded which). J is TRBJ2-1 and V is TRBV4-3, with D perhaps matching TRBD1 (6 bases). Input material: whole blood. CDR3 coding DNA: TGCGCCAGCAGCCAAGACAGGGGCCCGACTGAGGAGCAGTTCTTC. It is translated as CASSQDRGPTEEQFF.